These 26 T cell receptor beta chains originate from one sample sequenced in a study of technical replicates of blood from a few donors. Method: immunoSEQ multiplex PCR; TCRdb's copy keeps in-frame clones and lacks some. The data hold tens of thousands of clones, with around nine tenths observed a single time. Input material: PBMCs. The receptors originated from a human donor in good health. Some clones in this sample may be carry-over from other donors' samples.

The gene calls are TRBV5-1 and TRBJ2-2; the match to TRBD2 covers 12 bases. With V trimmed by 3 bases and J by 6 bases, 3 bases remained unmatched. The CDR3 spans 15 residues. The germline V gene has CDR1 SGHRS and CDR2 YFSETQ. CDR3 in amino acids: CASSWTSGMAGELFF. CDR3 bases: TGCGCCAGCAGCTGGACTAGCGGGATGGCCGGGGAGCTGTTTTTT.

The genes are TRBV29-1 and TRBJ2-1, with 11 positions matching TRBD2. This CDR3 has 15 amino acids. V dropped 6 bases and J dropped 6; count of bases not matched to a gene: 10. Per the germline V gene, CDR1 is SQVTM and CDR2 is ANQGSEA. The CDR3 here is CSVSGSGRAFNEQFF. CDR3 nucleotides: TGCAGCGTGAGTGGTAGCGGGAGGGCCTTCAATGAGCAGTTCTTC.

The V gene is TRBV7-8, the J gene TRBJ2-2; TRBD2 agrees at 7 bases. In germline, CDR1 is SGHVS, CDR2 FQNEAQ. This CDR3 comprises 15 residues. The junction had 7 bases not matched to a gene; V was cut back by 2 bases and J by 7 bases. CDR3 sequence (DNA): TGTGCCAGCAGCTTAATAGCGGGTTCCGGCGGGGAGCTGTTTTTT. This sequence encodes CASSLIAGSGGELFF.

This clone was observed once. This rearrangement joins TRBV18 to TRBJ1-2, with TRBD1 identical over 8 bases. The CDR3 sequence is 13 residues long. The germline gives CDR1 KGHSH, CDR2 LQKENI. The junction had 4 bases not matched to a gene; V was cut back by 6 bases and J by 4 bases. The CDR3 is CASSPTGGYGYTF. The CDR3 nucleotides read TGTGCCAGCTCCCCTACAGGGGGCTATGGCTACACCTTC.

The gene calls are TRBV7-8 and TRBJ2-3; TRBD2 might be the D (6 bases). Looked up from germline, CDR1 is SGHVS and CDR2 is FQNEAQ. There are 16 residues in the CDR3. V lost 3 bases to trimming and J lost 1 base, with 14 bases between them. In DNA, the CDR3 is TGTGCCAGCAGCTTGAGGAGGGTTTATGGCACAGATACGCAGTATTTT. This sequence encodes CASSLRRVYGTDTQYF.

The chain joins TRBV4-1 to TRBJ1-2; a weak D match, TRBD1 (5 bases). CDR1 is MGHRA and CDR2 is YSYEKL in the germline V gene. Trimming removed 6 bases from V and 7 bases from J, with 12 bases in between. There are 12 residues in the CDR3. In DNA, the CDR3 is TGCGCCAGCAGACCGCTCGGGGGTGGCTACACCTTC. This translates into CASRPLGGGYTF.

This clone turned up a few times. The rearrangement joins TRBV5-4 to TRBJ1-1, with 9 bases fitting TRBD1. Trimming cost V 4 bases and J 5 bases; bases outside gene matches: 12. CDR1 is SGHNT and CDR2 is YYREEE in the germline V gene (reference sequence). CDR3 size: 16 residues. CDR3 loop: CASSPSRDRVDTEAFF. In DNA form, the CDR3 reads TGTGCCAGCAGCCCGTCTAGGGACAGGGTAGATACTGAAGCTTTCTTT. The complete variable domain, with remaining parts taken from reference TRBV5-4 and TRBJ1-1, reads ETGVTQSPTHLIKTRGQQVTLRCSSQSGHNTVSWYQQALGQGPQFIFQYYREEENGRGNFPPRFSGLQFPNYSSELNVNALELDDSALYLCASSPSRDRVDTEAFFGQGTRLTVV.

The chain has TRBV5-1 and TRBJ2-7; D uncertain. V was cut by 5 bases and J by 6 bases, with 15 bases left in between. Germline V gene data show CDR1 as SGHRS and CDR2 as YFSETQ. The CDR3 has 13 residues. CDR3 protein: CASRGTDSVEQYF. CDR3 DNA sequence: TGCGCCAGCAGGGGCACGGATTCGGTCGAGCAGTACTTC. Full variable domain (outside the CDR3, taken from reference TRBV5-1 and TRBJ2-7): KAGVTQTPRYLIKTRGQQVTLSCSPISGHRSVSWYQQTPGQGLQFLFEYFSETQRNKGNFPGRFSGRQFSNSRSEMNVSTLELGDSALYLCASRGTDSVEQYFGPGTRLTVT.

CDR3 sequence reads: CASSLGRAGNTIYF. Written as DNA, the CDR3 is TGTGCCAGCAGCTTGGGGAGGGCTGGAAACACCATATATTTT. This chain connects TRBV5-5 to TRBJ1-3; D not certain. V dropped 0 bases and J dropped 2 bases, with 6 bases sitting between them. Germline V CDR1 and CDR2: SGHKS, YYEKEE (reference sequence). The CDR3 sequence is 14 residues long.

The chain employs TRBV11-2 and TRBJ1-2, with unresolved D. Trimming removed 1 base from V and 7 bases from J, with 16 bases in between. The CDR3 totals 15 residues. The V gene's germline CDR1 is SGHAT and CDR2 FQNNGV. Here the CDR3 reads CASSLGAGLYVGYTF. The CDR3, as DNA: TGTGCCAGCAGCTTAGGGGCAGGCCTCTACGTTGGCTACACCTTC.

The chain couples TRBV5-6 to TRBJ1-2; no clear D. The CDR3 extends over 14 amino acids. Trimming took 4 bases from V and 3 from J, leaving 13 bases between them. Per the germline V gene, CDR1 is SGHDT and CDR2 is YYEEEE. The CDR3, as DNA: TGTGCCAGCAGCCCCGGAGTAAACCACTATGGCTACACCTTC. Translated, it gives CASSPGVNHYGYTF.

The genes are TRBV10-3 and TRBJ1-2; a weak D match, TRBD1 (5 bases). The V end lost 0 bases, the J end lost 6 bases, and 8 bases lay between the germline ends. In germline, CDR1 is ENHRY, CDR2 SYGVKD. The CDR3 covers 13 residues. The CDR3 sequence: CAISESRGDGYTF. CDR3 DNA: TGTGCCATCAGTGAGTCTCGGGGGGATGGCTACACCTTC.

The chain joins TRBV6-6 to TRBJ1-6; TRBD1 aligns across 9 bases. The CDR3 extends over 15 amino acids. Germline trimming cut 4 bases from V and 10 bases from J; bases unmatched to any gene: 8. Germline lookup yields CDR1 MNHNY and CDR2 SVGAGI (reference sequence). The CDR3 protein is CASSFRDRVGSPLHF. The CDR3 coding sequence is TGTGCCAGCAGTTTCCGGGACAGGGTTGGGTCACCCCTCCACTTT.

The chain recombines TRBV30 with TRBJ1-2, with D perhaps matching TRBD1 (6 bases). Trimming removed 4 bases from V and 2 bases from J, with 11 bases in between. Germline-derived CDR1 and CDR2 are GTSNPN and SVGIG (reference sequence). CDR3 length equals 13 residues. For the CDR3, the DNA is TGTGCCTGGATACGGGGGGCGAACTATGGCTACACCTTC. The encoded protein is CAWIRGANYGYTF.

The rearrangement joins TRBV5-6 to TRBJ1-4; 7 bases align to TRBD1. CDR1 is SGHDT, CDR2 YYEEEE, per germline. This CDR3 comprises 15 residues. V gave up 4 bases and J gave up 6 bases; unmatched junction bases: 9. The CDR3 reads CASSAWTGSYEKLFF. The CDR3, as DNA: TGTGCCAGCAGCGCCTGGACAGGTTCCTATGAAAAACTGTTTTTT.

The V call is TRBV5-1, the J call TRBJ1-4; a weak D match, TRBD1 (6 bases). CDR3 length equals 13 residues. V was shortened by 1 base and J by 7 bases, with 8 bases between the two germline ends. CDR1 is SGHRS, CDR2 YFSETQ, per germline. The CDR3 protein is CASSLQGSEKLFF. Written as DNA, the CDR3 is TGCGCCAGCAGCTTGCAGGGGAGTGAAAAACTGTTTTTT.

This rearrangement joins TRBV5-1 to TRBJ2-3; D unresolved. Deletions cut 0 bases from V and 2 bases from J, with 13 bases between. Looked up from germline, CDR1 is SGHRS and CDR2 is YFSETQ. The CDR3 extends over 16 amino acids. The CDR3, as DNA: TGCGCCAGCAGCTTGGGAGGCGGCAGAAACACAGATACGCAGTATTTT. Its protein product is CASSLGGGRNTDTQYF.

The chain joins TRBV18 to TRBJ2-7; 7 nucleotides match TRBD2. The junction had 16 bases not matched to a gene; V was cut back by 5 bases and J by 6 bases. CDR1 and CDR2 (germline): KGHSH, LQKENI. The CDR3 is 16 residues long. The CDR3 region has the DNA TGTGCCAGCTCAGGCCCCTCTAGCGGAACCCCTAGCGAGCAGTACTTC. Translated: CASSGPSSGTPSEQYF.

The rearrangement links TRBV7-3 to TRBJ2-4; a possible D gene is TRBD2 (6 bases). Germline-derived CDR1 and CDR2 are SGHTA and FQGTGA. V lost 2 bases, J lost 8 bases, and 19 bases lay in between. The CDR3 runs 16 residues. The CDR3 bases are TGTGCCAGCAGCTTAGGGATGGTCGGGAGAGGGGACATTCAGTACTTC. As protein: CASSLGMVGRGDIQYF.

This clone was detected only a few times. CDR3 in amino acids: CASSLSVAGVSETQYF. CDR3 in DNA: TGTGCCAGCAGTTTATCGGTAGCGGGGGTTTCAGAGACCCAGTACTTC. This chain uses TRBV27 with TRBJ2-5, with 9 bases identical to TRBD2. J lost 4 bases, V lost 0 bases, and 6 bases had no gene match. Germline V lookup: CDR1 MNHEY, CDR2 SMNVEV (reference sequence). The CDR3 is made up of 16 amino acids.

On this clone: Other DNA sequences in the same sample also yield this CDR3. This sequence joins TRBV4-3 and TRBJ2-7; perhaps TRBD1 as D (6 bases). The ends were cut back, 0 bases at V and 0 bases at J, with 9 bases in the middle. This CDR3 has 15 residues. The germline gives CDR1 LGHNA, CDR2 YSLEER. The CDR3 DNA reads TGCGCCAGCAGCCAAGATCGCAGGGGCTCCTACGAGCAGTACTTC. As protein: CASSQDRRGSYEQYF.

The V gene is TRBV20-1, the J gene TRBJ1-2, with D tentatively TRBD1 (5 bases). This CDR3 is 11 amino acids long. CDR1 is DFQATT, CDR2 SNEGSKA, per germline (reference sequence). Trimming took 3 bases from V and 6 from J, leaving 8 bases between them. This chain's CDR3 is CSASWGDGYTF. CDR3 DNA: TGCAGTGCTAGCTGGGGGGATGGCTACACCTTC.

V gene TRBV4-3 combines with J gene TRBJ2-5; possibly TRBD1 for D (6 bases). This CDR3 is 16 amino acids long. The V gene's germline CDR1 is LGHNA and CDR2 YSLEER. Trimming pared 6 bases from V and 5 bases from J, leaving 22 bases between. This CDR3 reads CASRQKDRFPSETQYF. The CDR3 DNA reads TGCGCCAGCAGACAAAAAGACAGGTTTCCCTCCGAGACCCAGTACTTC.

In its sample, this clone was seen once. This chain links TRBV5-4 with TRBJ2-3, with D unresolved. Trimming took 4 bases from V and 2 from J, leaving 8 bases between them. The CDR3 is 13 amino acids. Germline loops: CDR1 SGHNT, CDR2 YYREEE (reference sequence). The CDR3, as DNA: TGTGCCAGCAGCATGCGCACCACAGATACGCAGTATTTT. Protein: CASSMRTTDTQYF.

This clone was seen a handful of times. The rearrangement uses TRBV6-1 and TRBJ1-6; TRBD1 might be the D (6 bases). The CDR3 has 16 residues. CDR1 and CDR2 (germline): MNHNS, SASEGT. V lost 3 bases and J 10 bases, leaving 19 bases between the germline ends. The CDR3 protein is CASSDWRIQGSSPLHF. The CDR3, as DNA: TGTGCCAGCAGTGATTGGCGTATACAGGGCTCCTCACCCCTCCACTTT.

The chain recombines TRBV19 with TRBJ1-3; 7 nucleotides align to TRBD1. V lost 5 bases to trimming and J lost 0 bases; unmatched junction nucleotides: 10. This CDR3 region has 17 residues. Germline CDR1 LNHDA, CDR2 SQIVND (reference sequence). The chain's CDR3 is CASSPWDSYDSGNTIYF. The DNA of the CDR3 is TGTGCCAGTAGTCCGTGGGACAGTTACGACTCTGGAAACACCATATATTTT.